This T cell receptor (beta chain) was sequenced in a study of blood T cells in healthy people across ages. J lost 1 base, V lost 5 bases, and 12 bases had no gene match. The CDR3 covers 19 residues. Germline lookup yields CDR1 SGHTA and CDR2 FQGNSA. The use of a sample-barcoded 5' primer and a J-beta primer mix characterized a second PCR of roughly 6 to 11 cycles. All samples gave at least 3 million CDR3-containing paired-end reads. Using its own MiXCR run on the 5' RACE reads, TCRdb lists one record per CDR3 protein. This table holds 920,000 or so distinct CDR3 sequences, roughly 45% found once. The clonotype was recovered from a woman aged 60-75 years in good health. The sequenced sample consisted of blood. The chain is built from TRBV7-2 and TRBJ2-4; 12 bases line up with TRBD2. Written as DNA, the CDR3 is TGTGCCAGCAGCCCAGGACTAGCGGGGTATTTCGACGCCAAAAACATTCAGTACTTC. Amino acid sequence: CASSPGLAGYFDAKNIQYF.